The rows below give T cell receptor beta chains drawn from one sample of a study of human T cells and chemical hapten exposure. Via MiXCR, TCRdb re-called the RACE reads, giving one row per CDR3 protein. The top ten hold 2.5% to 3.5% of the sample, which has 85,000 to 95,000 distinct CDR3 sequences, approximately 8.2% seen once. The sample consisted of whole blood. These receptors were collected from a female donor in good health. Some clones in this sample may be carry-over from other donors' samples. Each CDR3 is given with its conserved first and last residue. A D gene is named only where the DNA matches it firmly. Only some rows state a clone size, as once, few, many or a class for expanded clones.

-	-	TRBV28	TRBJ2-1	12	CASSPSATEQFF	TGTGCCAGCAGTCCCTCGGCCACGGAGCAGTTCTTC
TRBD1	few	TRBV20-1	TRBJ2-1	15	CSASGGATSYNEQFF	TGCAGTGCTTCAGGGGGCGCGACGTCCTACAATGAGCAGTTCTTC
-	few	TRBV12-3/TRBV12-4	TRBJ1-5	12	CASGTGNQPQHF	TGTGCCAGCGGTACAGGCAATCAGCCCCAGCATTTT
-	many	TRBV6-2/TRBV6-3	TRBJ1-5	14	CASSYWGEAQPQHF	TGTGCCAGCAGTTACTGGGGGGAGGCTCAGCCCCAGCATTTT
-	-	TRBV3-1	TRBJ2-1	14	CASSLETRFHEQFF	TGTGCCAGCAGCCTTGAGACTAGGTTCCATGAGCAGTTCTTC
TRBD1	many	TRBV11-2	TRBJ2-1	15	CASSSPGQGYNEQFF	TGTGCCAGCAGCTCCCCGGGACAGGGCTACAATGAGCAGTTCTTC
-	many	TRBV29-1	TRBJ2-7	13	CSVESREAYEQYF	TGCAGCGTTGAGAGCAGGGAGGCCTACGAGCAGTACTTC
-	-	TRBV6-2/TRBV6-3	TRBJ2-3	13	CASRTDGTDTQYF	TGTGCCAGCAGGACGGACGGCACAGATACGCAGTATTTT
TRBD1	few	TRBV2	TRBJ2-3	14	CASRRDRGPDTQYF	TGTGCCAGCAGGAGGGACAGGGGCCCAGATACGCAGTATTTT
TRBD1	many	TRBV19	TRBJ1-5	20	CASSIAAGQGAPGTKKPQHF	TGTGCCAGTAGTATAGCCGCGGGACAGGGGGCGCCGGGTACGAAAAAGCCCCAGCATTTT
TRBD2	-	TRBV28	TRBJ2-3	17	CASSTGLAGGYTDTQYF	TGTGCCAGCAGCACGGGACTAGCGGGAGGTTACACAGATACGCAGTATTTT
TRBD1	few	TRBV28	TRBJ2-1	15	CASKGTGVYRNEQFF	TGTGCCAGCAAGGGGACAGGGGTCTATCGTAATGAGCAGTTCTTC
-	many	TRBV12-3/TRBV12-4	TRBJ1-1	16	CASSFRGGKYNTEAFF	TGTGCCAGCAGTTTTCGGGGGGGCAAATATAACACTGAAGCTTTCTTT
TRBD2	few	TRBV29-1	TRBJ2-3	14	CSVEFGRGSYTQYF	TGCAGCGTTGAGTTCGGGAGGGGTTCGTATACGCAGTATTTT
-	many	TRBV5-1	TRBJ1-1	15	CASSLGDTRNTEAFF	TGCGCCAGCAGCTTAGGTGACACCAGAAACACTGAAGCTTTCTTT
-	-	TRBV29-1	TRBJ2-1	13	CSVESLRDNEQFF	TGCAGCGTTGAATCACTCCGGGACAATGAGCAGTTCTTC
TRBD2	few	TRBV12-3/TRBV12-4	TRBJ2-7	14	CASSFGGSYNEQYF	TGTGCCAGCAGTTTCGGCGGGAGTTACAACGAGCAGTACTTC